The 17 T cell receptor beta chains given below trace back to one sample, sequenced in a study of early T cells in non-severe SARS-CoV-2 infection. TCRdb fed the 5' RACE reads into MiXCR, producing one record per CDR3 protein. The data show tens of thousands of distinct CDR3 sequences, with 12% seen just once and roughly 1.2% held by the top ten. Sample: whole blood. The source is an adult who was a healthcare worker with PCR-confirmed SARS-CoV-2 infection or an uninfected control (not recorded which).

In this sample, this clonotype turned up many times. This chain joins TRBV20-1 and TRBJ2-3; no clear D gene. The CDR3 contains 13 residues. Germline V gives CDR1 DFQATT, CDR2 SNEGSKA (reference sequence). Deletions cut 3 bases from V and 7 bases from J, with 14 bases between. DNA of the CDR3: TGCAGTGCTAGGCGAGAACTCGGTCATACGCAGTATTTT. Residues: CSARRELGHTQYF.

This clonotype was observed at least ten times. This chain connects TRBV14 to TRBJ2-3; D remains unclear. V dropped 1 base and J dropped 0 bases, with 11 bases sitting between them. Per germline, CDR1 SGHDN and CDR2 FVKESK. CDR3 length equals 16 residues. The CDR3 DNA reads TGTGCCAGCAGCCAAGTTCAAAAGGGTAGCACAGATACGCAGTATTTT. It translates to CASSQVQKGSTDTQYF.

The chain is built from TRBV4-3 and TRBJ1-4; D perhaps matches TRBD1 (6 bases). This CDR3 has 15 amino acids. The V and J ends lost 0 bases and 6 bases respectively, with 11 bases between them. Germline CDR1 and CDR2: LGHNA and YSLEER. The CDR3 DNA follows: TGCGCCAGCAGCCAAGATACGCGGGGGCATGAAAAACTGTTTTTT. Its translation: CASSQDTRGHEKLFF.

This clonotype was counted ten times or more. DNA of the CDR3: TGTGCCAGCAGTGAACGCGGAAACTATGGCTACACCTTC. Its translation: CASSERGNYGYTF. The gene calls are TRBV2 and TRBJ1-2; D gene ambiguous. This CDR3 has 13 amino acids. Germline values: CDR1 SNHLY, CDR2 FYNNEI. Trimming shortened V by 2 bases and J by 2 bases, and 6 bases separated the two germline ends.

This clonotype was counted a few times. The J gene is TRBJ2-1, the V gene TRBV9, with unresolved D. The CDR3 is made up of 11 amino acids. V lost 4 bases, J lost 9 bases, and 8 bases lay in between. CDR1 SGDLS and CDR2 YYNGEE come from the germline V gene. The CDR3 DNA is TGTGCCAGCAGCATGAGCAGTGAGCAGTTCTTC. This sequence encodes CASSMSSEQFF.

The V gene is TRBV29-1, the J gene TRBJ2-5; D ambiguous. In germline, CDR1 is SQVTM, CDR2 ANQGSEA. This CDR3 has 10 residues. Trimming left V 5 bases short and J 5 bases short, with 6 bases between. The CDR3 DNA is TGCAGCGTTCTTTCCGAGACCCAGTACTTC. Its protein product is CSVLSETQYF.

This clonotype has a count of ten or more. This chain links TRBV7-2 with TRBJ2-2, with 7 bases matching TRBD2. Trimming cost V 2 bases and J 5 bases; bases outside gene matches: 11. Germline V gene lookup returns CDR1 SGHTA and CDR2 FQGNSA. The CDR3 contains 17 residues. The CDR3 here is CASSLSPSGDRTGELFF. The CDR3 DNA follows: TGTGCCAGCAGCTTATCTCCCAGCGGGGACCGGACCGGGGAGCTGTTTTTT.

This clonotype has at least ten counts. CDR3 region: CASSFGPDNEQFF. The CDR3 DNA reads as TGCGCCAGCAGCTTCGGGCCCGACAATGAGCAGTTCTTC. The rearrangement joins TRBV5-1 to TRBJ2-1; D gene uncertain. The V end was cut by 2 bases, the J end by 5 bases, with 8 bases between. There are 13 residues in the CDR3. CDR1 and CDR2 (germline): SGHRS, YFSETQ.

The chain recombines TRBV6-2 or TRBV6-3 with TRBJ2-7; TRBD1 might be the D (5 bases). CDR1 MNHEY and CDR2 SVGEGT come from the germline V gene. This CDR3 is built from 15 residues. The V gene lost 5 bases and the J gene lost 3 bases, with 17 bases spanning the gap. The CDR3 protein is CASSKADTTNYEQYF. DNA for the CDR3: TGTGCCAGCAGTAAGGCGGACACAACCAACTACGAGCAGTACTTC.

This clonotype was picked up many times. The V gene is TRBV28, the J gene TRBJ2-1; D gene uncertain. This CDR3 spans 14 amino acids. Germline assignment: CDR1 MDHEN and CDR2 SYDVKM. Trimming stripped 3 bases from V and 4 bases from J, with 10 bases between. As DNA, the CDR3 is TGTGCCAGCAGTTTGACGGGTCGGTACAATGAGCAGTTCTTC. Its translation is CASSLTGRYNEQFF.

In its sample, this clonotype was seen many times. The rearrangement joins TRBV20-1 to TRBJ2-5, with 8 bases that match TRBD1. The CDR3 is 12 amino acids. Germline-derived CDR1 and CDR2 are DFQATT and SNEGSKA (reference sequence). The V and J ends lost 2 bases and 5 bases, in that order; junction bases with no gene match: 1. CDR3 in amino acids: CSARQGAETQYF. Here the CDR3 DNA reads TGCAGTGCTAGACAGGGGGCCGAGACCCAGTACTTC.

The chain links TRBV29-1 to TRBJ1-3; a possible D gene is TRBD1 (6 bases). The CDR3 extends over 14 amino acids. CDR1 is SQVTM and CDR2 is ANQGSEA in the germline V gene. Trimming left V 5 bases short and J 0 bases short, with 11 bases between. CDR3 in DNA: TGCAGCGTTTCACAGGGTGGCTCTGGAAACACCATATATTTT. Protein: CSVSQGGSGNTIYF.

The chain couples TRBV25-1 to TRBJ2-3, with 8 bases identical to TRBD2. The CDR3 is made up of 15 amino acids. The V segment lost 8 bases and the J segment 3 bases; nucleotides outside the gene matches: 10. From germline, CDR1 is MGHDK and CDR2 SYGVNS. The CDR3 bases are TGTGCCAGCGGGCCCCGGGGGGGGGTTACAGATACGCAGTATTTT. This gives the protein CASGPRGGVTDTQYF.

About this clonotype itself: This clone may be a read error of a much larger clone one base away. The V call is TRBV11-2, the J call TRBJ2-1; 11 bases are a match to TRBD1. The V gene's germline CDR1 is SGHAT and CDR2 FQNNGV. The CDR3 has 14 amino acids. V lost 8 bases and J lost 1; bases outside the gene matches: 1. CDR3: CASGTGGSYNEQFF. CDR3 nucleotide sequence: TGTGCCAGCGGGACAGGGGGTTCCTACAATGAGCAGTTCTTC.

This clonotype was detected ten times or more. This chain links TRBV18 with TRBJ2-7; 8 positions match TRBD2. CDR1 is KGHSH and CDR2 is LQKENI in the germline V gene. The CDR3 consists of 13 residues. Germline trimming cut 3 bases from V and 3 bases from J; bases unmatched to any gene: 1. The CDR3 DNA follows: TGTGCCAGCTCACCCGGGGGGGGCTACGAGCAGTACTTC. Its translation is CASSPGGGYEQYF. The variable domain in full, completed from reference TRBV18 and TRBJ2-7, reads NAGVMQNPRHLVRRRGQEARLRCSPMKGHSHVYWYRQLPEEGLKFMVYLQKENIIDESGMPKERFSAEFPKEGPSILRIQQVVRGDSAAYFCASSPGGGYEQYFGPGTRLTVT.

The V gene is TRBV29-1, the J gene TRBJ2-7; D is unclear. Per germline, CDR1 SQVTM and CDR2 ANQGSEA. This CDR3 comprises 12 residues. Trimming cost V 1 base and J 2 bases, with 6 bases left between them. For the CDR3, the DNA is TGCAGCGTTGAAGGGGGTCCCTACGAGCAGTACTTC. Protein product: CSVEGGPYEQYF.

The table lists this clonotype with many counts. The genes are TRBV29-1 and TRBJ2-7; D remains ambiguous. V lost 3 bases to trimming and J lost 1 base, with 10 bases between them. Germline CDR1 and CDR2: SQVTM and ANQGSEA. The CDR3 contains 13 residues. Here the CDR3 reads CSVDVVGSYEQYF. The DNA for the CDR3 is TGCAGCGTTGATGTGGTAGGGTCCTACGAGCAGTACTTC.